These T cell receptor beta chains were read from a single sample in a study of T cells in Graves' hyperthyroidism and ophthalmopathy. TCRdb re-called the multiplex PCR reads with MiXCR, one entry per CDR3 protein. Among a few hundred thousand distinct CDR3 sequences listed, less than 25% were seen once. The specimen was blood. The receptor set was obtained from a man aged 18 to 29 with Graves' hyperthyroidism. Both conserved end residues are part of each CDR3. D genes are given only for firm matches. The size field is filled for only some rows; it gives once, few, many or a size class.

j_gene: TRBJ1-6; d_gene: -; v_gene: TRBV15; abundance: -; CDR3aa: CATSRERTGYNSPLHF; CDR3nt: TGTGCCACCAGCAGAGAAAGGACGGGATATAATTCACCCCTCCACTTT
j_gene: TRBJ2-2; d_gene: TRBD1; v_gene: TRBV15; abundance: many; CDR3aa: CATSRRDRGFGGELFF; CDR3nt: TGTGCCACCAGCCGCCGGGACAGGGGGTTCGGCGGGGAGCTGTTTTTT
j_gene: TRBJ2-3; d_gene: TRBD2; v_gene: TRBV14; abundance: few; CDR3aa: CASSQKGLVGPDTQYF; CDR3nt: TGTGCCAGCAGCCAAAAGGGACTAGTGGGTCCAGATACGCAGTATTTT
j_gene: TRBJ1-2; d_gene: TRBD1; v_gene: TRBV28; abundance: -; CDR3aa: CASSSARDRKYGYTF; CDR3nt: TGTGCCAGCAGTTCCGCCCGGGACAGGAAATATGGCTACACCTTC
j_gene: TRBJ1-1; d_gene: -; v_gene: TRBV13; abundance: many; CDR3aa: CASSLSSTSWVFF; CDR3nt: TGTGCCAGCAGCTTATCTTCAACGTCTTGGGTTTTCTTT
j_gene: TRBJ1-1; d_gene: -; v_gene: TRBV12-3/TRBV12-4; abundance: many; CDR3aa: CASSLAESGTEAFF; CDR3nt: TGTGCCAGCAGTTTAGCAGAAAGTGGGACTGAAGCTTTCTTT
j_gene: TRBJ2-7; d_gene: TRBD2; v_gene: TRBV28; abundance: -; CDR3aa: CASRPGLASSYEQYF; CDR3nt: TGTGCCAGCAGGCCGGGACTAGCGTCTTCCTACGAGCAGTACTTC
j_gene: TRBJ2-5; d_gene: TRBD2; v_gene: TRBV29-1; abundance: -; CDR3aa: CSVLGSGGAGETQYF; CDR3nt: TGCAGCGTTTTAGGCAGCGGGGGGGCCGGTGAGACCCAGTACTTC
j_gene: TRBJ2-4; d_gene: -; v_gene: TRBV18; abundance: few; CDR3aa: CASSPGEGKESIQYF; CDR3nt: TGTGCCAGCTCACCTGGAGAGGGGAAGGAAAGCATTCAGTACTTC
j_gene: TRBJ2-5; d_gene: TRBD1; v_gene: TRBV2; abundance: -; CDR3aa: CAIKPSTGQGTQYF; CDR3nt: TGTGCCATCAAACCCTCGACAGGGCAGGGGACCCAGTACTTC
j_gene: TRBJ1-1; d_gene: -; v_gene: TRBV12-3/TRBV12-4; abundance: -; CDR3aa: CASSSKRSMNTEAFF; CDR3nt: TGTGCCAGCAGCTCTAAAAGAAGCATGAACACTGAAGCTTTCTTT
j_gene: TRBJ2-5; d_gene: -; v_gene: TRBV11-3; abundance: many; CDR3aa: CASRPPGSGKETQYF; CDR3nt: TGTGCCAGCAGGCCTCCGGGGTCAGGGAAAGAGACCCAGTACTTC
j_gene: TRBJ2-7; d_gene: -; v_gene: TRBV6-5; abundance: many; CDR3aa: CASSSAPGQAEDEQYF; CDR3nt: TGTGCCAGCAGTTCGGCCCCCGGGCAGGCTGAGGACGAGCAGTACTTC
j_gene: TRBJ1-1; d_gene: -; v_gene: TRBV6-2/TRBV6-3; abundance: many; CDR3aa: CASTLRDVTEAFF; CDR3nt: TGTGCCAGCACTCTCCGGGACGTCACTGAAGCTTTCTTT
j_gene: TRBJ2-4; d_gene: -; v_gene: TRBV20-1; abundance: -; CDR3aa: CSARGDSVWNIQYF; CDR3nt: TGCAGTGCTAGAGGGGACTCGGTATGGAACATTCAGTACTTC
j_gene: TRBJ2-7; d_gene: TRBD1; v_gene: TRBV28; abundance: -; CDR3aa: CATRQGPYEQYF; CDR3nt: TGTGCTACCCGACAGGGGCCCTACGAGCAGTACTTC
j_gene: TRBJ1-2; d_gene: -; v_gene: TRBV19; abundance: many; CDR3aa: CASRHCTF; CDR3nt: TGTGCCTCCAGACACTGCACCTTC
j_gene: TRBJ2-7; d_gene: TRBD1; v_gene: TRBV6-5; abundance: many; CDR3aa: CASSYGGQSTFDEQYF; CDR3nt: TGTGCCAGCAGTTACGGGGGACAGTCAACTTTCGACGAGCAGTACTTC
j_gene: TRBJ1-1; d_gene: -; v_gene: TRBV12-3/TRBV12-4; abundance: once; CDR3aa: CASTNRDTEAFF; CDR3nt: TGTGCCAGCACCAACCGGGACACTGAAGCTTTCTTT
j_gene: TRBJ2-3; d_gene: -; v_gene: TRBV18; abundance: -; CDR3aa: CASSPLFRGYTDTQYF; CDR3nt: TGTGCCAGCTCACCACTGTTCCGGGGATACACAGATACGCAGTATTTT
j_gene: TRBJ1-1; d_gene: -; v_gene: TRBV30; abundance: many; CDR3aa: CAWRLTKNTEAFF; CDR3nt: TGTGCCTGGAGGCTTACAAAGAACACTGAAGCTTTCTTT
j_gene: TRBJ1-2; d_gene: TRBD1; v_gene: TRBV2; abundance: many; CDR3aa: CASRGGRGLSGYGYTF; CDR3nt: TGTGCCAGCAGGGGCGGCAGGGGGCTGTCTGGCTATGGCTACACCTTC